The sequence of this T cell receptor (beta chain) was determined in a study of Tregs in tolerant kidney transplant recipients. Study observations and caveats: Validation in larger populations is needed because few patients were studied.

TCRdb keeps only in-frame clones here, not all; method: immunoSEQ multiplex PCR. The data show fewer than 100,000 clones, with around 93% seen just once and approximately 0.35% held by the top ten. Germline values: CDR1 SEHNR, CDR2 FQNEAQ (reference sequence). The CDR3 is 13 amino acids. Trimming at V came to 5 bases and at J to 5 bases, leaving 5 bases not matched to a gene. Remarks on this clone: What it recognizes is unknown.

The input for sequencing was Tregs from blood, taken before the transplant. The V and J genes are TRBV7-9 and TRBJ1-2; 7 nucleotides match TRBD1. The receptor's source is a human donor who received a combined kidney and bone marrow transplant. The CDR3 sequence: CASSRDRKYGYTF. DNA for the CDR3: TGTGCCAGCAGCCGGGACAGAAAATATGGCTACACCTTC.